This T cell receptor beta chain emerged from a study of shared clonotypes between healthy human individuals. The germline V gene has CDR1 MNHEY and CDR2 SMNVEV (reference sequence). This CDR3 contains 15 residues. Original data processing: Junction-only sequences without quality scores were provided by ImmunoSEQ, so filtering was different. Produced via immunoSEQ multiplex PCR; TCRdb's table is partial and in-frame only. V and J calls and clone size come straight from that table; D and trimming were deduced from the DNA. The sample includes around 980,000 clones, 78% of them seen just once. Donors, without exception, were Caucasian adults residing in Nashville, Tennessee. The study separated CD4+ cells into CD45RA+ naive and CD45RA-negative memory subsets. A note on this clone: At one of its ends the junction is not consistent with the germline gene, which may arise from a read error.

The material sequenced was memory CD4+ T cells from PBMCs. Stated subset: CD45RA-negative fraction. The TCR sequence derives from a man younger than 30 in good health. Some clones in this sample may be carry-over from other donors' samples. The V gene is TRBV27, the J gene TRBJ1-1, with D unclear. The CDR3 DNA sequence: TGTGCCAGCAGTATCCTTGCTACAAGGAACATTGAAGCTTTCTTT. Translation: CASSILATRNIEAFF.